The 7 T cell receptor beta chains below were found in one sample sequenced in a study of regulatory T cells in long-lasting Graves disease. HTBI primers from iRepertoire and Arm-PCR of CDR3 regions yielded the TCR beta libraries. TCRdb processed the multiplex PCR reads anew with MiXCR; each CDR3 protein has one entry. In the table there are 400,000 to 500,000 distinct CDR3 sequences, about 15% of which are singletons. Stated time point: newly diagnosed GD, antithyroid drugs for less than 3 months. RNA isolated from PBMCs was used to make the TCR library. Separately, the same data were catalogued under a study of T cells in Graves' hyperthyroidism and ophthalmopathy.

Here the sequenced sample was peripheral blood mononuclear cells (PBMCs), taken at new diagnosis, from a patient treated with antithyroid drugs. Receptor source: a woman aged 25-40 years with Graves disease.

This clonotype was detected many times. The chain couples TRBV15 to TRBJ1-1; TRBD1 might be the D (6 bases). Trimming removed 2 bases at V and 0 bases at J, with 10 bases between. CDR1 LNHNV and CDR2 YYDKDF come from the germline V gene (reference sequence). There are 15 residues in the CDR3. The CDR3 sequence is CATSRSQGMNTEAFF. In DNA form, the CDR3 reads TGTGCCACCAGCAGAAGCCAGGGGATGAACACTGAAGCTTTCTTT.

In this sample, this clonotype turned up many times. V and J are TRBV7-2 and TRBJ2-7; D gene uncertain. The V gene lost 1 base and the J gene lost 6 bases, with 7 bases spanning the gap. In germline, CDR1 is SGHTA, CDR2 FQGNSA. This CDR3 comprises 12 residues. CDR3 protein: CASSLVALEQYF. The DNA for the CDR3 is TGTGCCAGCAGCTTAGTGGCCCTCGAGCAGTACTTC.

This clonotype was recorded many times. CDR3 sequence: CASSESGGLEGYTF. The DNA for the CDR3 is TGCGCCAGCAGCGAATCAGGGGGCTTGGAGGGCTACACCTTC. The chain couples TRBV5-1 to TRBJ1-2, with 8 bases fitting TRBD1. The CDR3 covers 14 residues. The V gene's germline CDR1 is SGHRS and CDR2 YFSETQ. The trim removed 4 bases at V and 8 bases at J, leaving 10 bases unmatched.

V is TRBV5-4 and J is TRBJ2-3, with TRBD2 matching 12 bases. V lost 6 bases, J lost 2 bases, and 16 bases stayed unmatched. The length of the CDR3 is 19 residues. The germline CDR1 and CDR2 sequences are SGHNT and YYREEE (reference sequence). CDR3 protein: CASIQTSGRKLLATDTQYF. CDR3 bases: TGTGCCAGCATCCAGACTAGCGGGAGAAAATTGCTGGCCACAGATACGCAGTATTTT.

This clonotype was seen only a few times. A much larger clone differs by one base, so this may be a read error. The chain recombines TRBV2 with TRBJ2-1; 10 bases fit TRBD2. Germline CDR1 is SNHLY and CDR2 is FYNNEI. The length of the CDR3 is 14 residues. CDR3 sequence: CASSPSGSHNGQFF. The CDR3 DNA reads TGTGCCAGCAGTCCTAGCGGGAGCCACAATGGGCAGTTCTTC.

This clonotype showed up many times. The genes are TRBV7-8 and TRBJ1-5; weak D call: TRBD1 (5 bases). V was pared by 4 bases and J by 8 bases, with 15 bases between. The length of the CDR3 is 14 residues. CDR1 is SGHVS, CDR2 FQNEAQ, per germline. CDR3 sequence: CASSSTGVLEPQHF. The CDR3 DNA reads as TGTGCCAGCAGCTCCACAGGCGTCCTGGAGCCCCAGCATTTT. The entire variable domain, with the rest obtained from reference TRBV7-8 and TRBJ1-5, is as follows: GAGVSQSPRYKVAKRGQDVALRCDPISGHVSLFWYQQALGQGPEFLTYFQNEAQLDKSGLPSDRFFAERPEGSVSTLKIQRTQQEDSAVYLCASSSTGVLEPQHFGDGTRLSIL.

This clonotype was counted ten times or more. One end of the junction does not line up with germline, which may come from a read error. The chain uses TRBV7-3 and TRBJ2-7, with 7 bases matching TRBD2. The CDR3 is made up of 14 amino acids. Germline CDR1 and CDR2: SGHTA and FQGTGA. For the CDR3, the DNA is TGTGCCAGCAGTTTAACTAGCGCCTCCTACGAGCAGTACTTC. This translates into CASSLTSASYEQYF.